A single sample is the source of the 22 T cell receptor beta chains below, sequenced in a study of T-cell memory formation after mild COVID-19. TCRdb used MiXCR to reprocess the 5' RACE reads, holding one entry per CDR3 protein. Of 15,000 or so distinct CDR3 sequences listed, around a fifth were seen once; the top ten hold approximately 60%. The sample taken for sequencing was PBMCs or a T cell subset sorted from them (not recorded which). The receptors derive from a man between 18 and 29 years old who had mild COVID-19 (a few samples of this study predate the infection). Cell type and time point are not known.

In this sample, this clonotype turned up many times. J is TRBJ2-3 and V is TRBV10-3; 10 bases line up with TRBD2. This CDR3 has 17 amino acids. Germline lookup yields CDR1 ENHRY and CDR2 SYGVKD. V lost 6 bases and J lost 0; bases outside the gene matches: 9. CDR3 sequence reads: CAIRMWTSGTSTDTQYF. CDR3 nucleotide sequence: TGTGCCATCAGGATGTGGACTAGCGGTACTAGCACAGATACGCAGTATTTT.

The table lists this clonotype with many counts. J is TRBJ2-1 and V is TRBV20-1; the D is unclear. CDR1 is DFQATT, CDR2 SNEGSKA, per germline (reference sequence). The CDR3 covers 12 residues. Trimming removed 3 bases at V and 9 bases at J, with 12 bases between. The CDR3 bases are TGCAGTGCTAGCGGGCGGTCGAGTGAGCAGTTCTTC. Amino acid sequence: CSASGRSSEQFF.

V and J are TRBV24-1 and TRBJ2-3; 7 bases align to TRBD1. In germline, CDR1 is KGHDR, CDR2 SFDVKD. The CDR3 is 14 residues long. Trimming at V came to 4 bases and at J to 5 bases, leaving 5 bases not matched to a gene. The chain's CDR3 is CATSDQDRRDTQYF. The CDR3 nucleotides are TGTGCCACCAGTGACCAGGACAGGAGAGATACGCAGTATTTT.

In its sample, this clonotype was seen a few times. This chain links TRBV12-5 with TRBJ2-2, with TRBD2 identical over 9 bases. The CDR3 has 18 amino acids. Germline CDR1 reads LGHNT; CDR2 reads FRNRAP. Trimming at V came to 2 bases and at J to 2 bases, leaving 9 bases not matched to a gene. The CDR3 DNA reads TGTGCTAGTGGTTTGACTTACGGCGGGGGGGCCAACACCGGGGAGCTGTTTTTT. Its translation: CASGLTYGGGANTGELFF. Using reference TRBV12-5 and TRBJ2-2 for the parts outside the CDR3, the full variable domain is DARVTQTPRHKVTEMGQEVTMRCQPILGHNTVFWYRQTMMQGLELLAYFRNRAPLDDSGMPKDRFSAEMPDATLATLKIQPSEPRDSAVYFCASGLTYGGGANTGELFFGEGSRLTVL.

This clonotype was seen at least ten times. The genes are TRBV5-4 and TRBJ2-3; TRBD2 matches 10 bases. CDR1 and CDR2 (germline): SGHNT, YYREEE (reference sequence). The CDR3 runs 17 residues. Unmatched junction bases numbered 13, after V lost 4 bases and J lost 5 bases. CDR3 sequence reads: CASSRTGAGGHQDTQYF. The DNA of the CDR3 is TGTGCCAGCAGCCGTACTGGAGCGGGGGGGCACCAAGATACGCAGTATTTT.

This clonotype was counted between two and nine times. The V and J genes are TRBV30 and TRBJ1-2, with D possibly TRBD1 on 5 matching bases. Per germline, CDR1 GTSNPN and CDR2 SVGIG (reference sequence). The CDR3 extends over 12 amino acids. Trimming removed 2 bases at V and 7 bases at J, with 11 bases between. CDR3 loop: CAWSPWDGGYTF. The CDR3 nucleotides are TGTGCCTGGAGTCCGTGGGACGGTGGCTACACCTTC.

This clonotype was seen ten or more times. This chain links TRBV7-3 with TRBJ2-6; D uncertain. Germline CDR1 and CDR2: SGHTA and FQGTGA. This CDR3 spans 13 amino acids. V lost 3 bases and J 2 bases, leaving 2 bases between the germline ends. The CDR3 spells CASSFPGANVLTF. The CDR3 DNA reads TGTGCCAGCAGCTTCCCTGGGGCCAACGTCCTGACTTTC.

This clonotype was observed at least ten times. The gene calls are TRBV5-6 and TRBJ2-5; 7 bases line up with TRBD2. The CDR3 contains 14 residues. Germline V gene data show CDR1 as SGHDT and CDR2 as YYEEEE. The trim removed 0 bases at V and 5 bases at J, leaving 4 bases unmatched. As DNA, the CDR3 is TGTGCCAGCAGCTTGGGGACTAGTATGGAGACCCAGTACTTC. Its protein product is CASSLGTSMETQYF.

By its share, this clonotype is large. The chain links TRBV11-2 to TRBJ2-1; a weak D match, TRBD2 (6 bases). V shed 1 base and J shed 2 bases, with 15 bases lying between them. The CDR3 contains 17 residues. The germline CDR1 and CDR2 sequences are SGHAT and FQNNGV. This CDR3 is CASSLGPGTSTYNEQFF. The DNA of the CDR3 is TGTGCCAGCAGCTTAGGACCCGGGACTTCGACCTACAATGAGCAGTTCTTC.

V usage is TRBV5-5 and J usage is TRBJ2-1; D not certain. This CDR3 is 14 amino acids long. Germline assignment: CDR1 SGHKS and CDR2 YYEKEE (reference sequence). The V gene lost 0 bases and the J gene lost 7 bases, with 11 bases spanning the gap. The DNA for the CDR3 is TGTGCCAGCAGCTTGGGCAGATTTTTGAATGAGCAGTTCTTC. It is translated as CASSLGRFLNEQFF.

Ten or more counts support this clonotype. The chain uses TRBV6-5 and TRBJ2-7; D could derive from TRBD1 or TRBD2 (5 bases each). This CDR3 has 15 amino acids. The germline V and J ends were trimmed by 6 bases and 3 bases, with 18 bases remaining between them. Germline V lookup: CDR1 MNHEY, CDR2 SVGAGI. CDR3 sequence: CASRPLGRLIYEQYF. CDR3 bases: TGTGCCAGCAGACCTCTGGGACGTCTGATCTACGAGCAGTACTTC.

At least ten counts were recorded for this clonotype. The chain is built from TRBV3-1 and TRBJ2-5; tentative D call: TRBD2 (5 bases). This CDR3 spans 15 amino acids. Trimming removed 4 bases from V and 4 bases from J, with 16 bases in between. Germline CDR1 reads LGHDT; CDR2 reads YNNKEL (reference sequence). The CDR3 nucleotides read TGTGCCAGCAGCCGGATCGGGGTCGGAGCAGAGACCCAGTACTTC. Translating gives CASSRIGVGAETQYF.

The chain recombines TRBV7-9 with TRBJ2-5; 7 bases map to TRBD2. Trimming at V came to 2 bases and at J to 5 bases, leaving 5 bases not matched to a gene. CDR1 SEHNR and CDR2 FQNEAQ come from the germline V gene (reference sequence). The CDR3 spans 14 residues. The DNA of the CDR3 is TGTGCCAGCAGCTTAAAAAAAGCGGGGGAGACCCAGTACTTC. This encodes CASSLKKAGETQYF. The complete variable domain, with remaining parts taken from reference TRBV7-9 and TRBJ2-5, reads DTGVSQNPRHKITKRGQNVTFRCDPISEHNRLYWYRQTLGQGPEFLTYFQNEAQLEKSRLLSDRFSAERPKGSFSTLEIQRTEQGDSAMYLCASSLKKAGETQYFGPGTRLLVL.

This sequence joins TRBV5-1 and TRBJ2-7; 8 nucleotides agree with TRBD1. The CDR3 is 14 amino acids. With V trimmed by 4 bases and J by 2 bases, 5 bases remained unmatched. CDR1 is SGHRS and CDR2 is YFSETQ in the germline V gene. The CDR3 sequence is CASSDGQGPYEQYF. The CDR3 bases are TGCGCCAGCAGCGACGGACAGGGCCCCTACGAGCAGTACTTC.

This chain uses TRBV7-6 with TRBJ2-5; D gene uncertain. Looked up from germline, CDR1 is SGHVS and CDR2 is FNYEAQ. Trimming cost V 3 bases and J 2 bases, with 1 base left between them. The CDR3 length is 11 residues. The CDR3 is CASSFQETQYF. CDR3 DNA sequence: TGTGCCAGCAGCTTTCAAGAGACCCAGTACTTC. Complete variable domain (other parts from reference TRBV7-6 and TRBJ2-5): GAGVSQSPRYKVTKRGQDVALRCDPISGHVSLYWYRQALGQGPEFLTYFNYEAQQDKSGLPNDRFSAERPEGSISTLTIQRTEQRDSAMYRCASSFQETQYFGPGTRLLVL.

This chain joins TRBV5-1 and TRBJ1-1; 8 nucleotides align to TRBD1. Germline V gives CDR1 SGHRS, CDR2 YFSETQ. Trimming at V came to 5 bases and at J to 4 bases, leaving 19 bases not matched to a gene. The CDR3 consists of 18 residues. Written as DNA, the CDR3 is TGCGCCAGCAGTTCACCAAAGGCCCAGGGGGCCTTCACCACTGAAGCTTTCTTT. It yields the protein CASSSPKAQGAFTTEAFF.

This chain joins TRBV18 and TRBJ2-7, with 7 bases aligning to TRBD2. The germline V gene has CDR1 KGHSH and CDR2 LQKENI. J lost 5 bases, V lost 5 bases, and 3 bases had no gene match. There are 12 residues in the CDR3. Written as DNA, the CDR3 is TGTGCCAGCTCAGGAGGGAGGGACGAGCAGTACTTC. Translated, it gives CASSGGRDEQYF.

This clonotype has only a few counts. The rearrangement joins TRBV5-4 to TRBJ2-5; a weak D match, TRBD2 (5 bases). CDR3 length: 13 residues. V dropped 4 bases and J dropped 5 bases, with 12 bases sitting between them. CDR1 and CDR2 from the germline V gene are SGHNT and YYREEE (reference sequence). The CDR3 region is CASSMDSGETQYF. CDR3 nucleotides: TGTGCCAGCAGCATGGACTCGGGTGAGACCCAGTACTTC.

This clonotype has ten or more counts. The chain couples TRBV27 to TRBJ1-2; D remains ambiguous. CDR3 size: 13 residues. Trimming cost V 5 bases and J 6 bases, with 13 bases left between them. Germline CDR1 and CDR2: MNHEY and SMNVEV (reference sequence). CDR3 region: CASSPGPLNGYTF. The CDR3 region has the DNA TGTGCCAGCAGTCCCGGGCCACTTAATGGCTACACCTTC.

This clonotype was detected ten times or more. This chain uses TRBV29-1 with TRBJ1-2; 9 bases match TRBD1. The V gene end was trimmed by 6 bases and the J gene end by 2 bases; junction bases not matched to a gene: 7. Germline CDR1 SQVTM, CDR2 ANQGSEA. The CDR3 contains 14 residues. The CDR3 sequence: CSVGPGQGNYGYTF. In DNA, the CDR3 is TGCAGCGTGGGGCCCGGACAGGGGAACTATGGCTACACCTTC. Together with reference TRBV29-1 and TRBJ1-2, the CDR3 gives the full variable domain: SAVISQKPSRDICQRGTSLTIQCQVDSQVTMMFWYRQQPGQSLTLIATANQGSEATYESGFVIDKFPISRPNLTFSTLTVSNMSPEDSSIYLCSVGPGQGNYGYTFGSGTRLTVV.

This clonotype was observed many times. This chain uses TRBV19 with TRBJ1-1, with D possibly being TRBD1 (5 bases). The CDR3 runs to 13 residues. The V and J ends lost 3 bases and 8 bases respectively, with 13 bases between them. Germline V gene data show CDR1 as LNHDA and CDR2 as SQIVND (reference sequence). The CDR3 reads CASSISSGTEAFF. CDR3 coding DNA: TGTGCCAGTAGTATTAGCTCGGGGACCGAAGCTTTCTTT.

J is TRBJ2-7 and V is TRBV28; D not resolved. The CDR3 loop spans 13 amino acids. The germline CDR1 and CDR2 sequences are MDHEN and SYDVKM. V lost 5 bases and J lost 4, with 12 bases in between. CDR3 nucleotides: TGTGCCAGCAGTAAATCGGACGGGTACGAGCAGTACTTC. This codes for CASSKSDGYEQYF.